This T cell receptor beta chain was captured by sequencing in a study of T cell repertoires in cytomegalovirus infection. Overall study: Public TCR beta signatures provided an indication of both CMV infection and a matching HLA type.

Using its own MiXCR run on the reads, TCRdb lists one record per CDR3 protein. The sample records around 550,000 distinct CDR3 sequences, approximately 25% being singletons. This clonotype was found once. V was trimmed by 0 bases and J by 4 bases, leaving 10 bases between them. Germline CDR1 and CDR2: SGHKS and YYEKEE (reference sequence). The CDR3 loop spans 14 amino acids. The chain is built from TRBV5-5 and TRBJ1-2; D not resolved. What was sequenced was PBMCs. This sequence originates from a human donor in good health (CMV status not recorded). Some clones in this sample may be carry-over from other donors' samples. For the CDR3, the DNA is TGTGCCAGCAGCTTGGGGGGTAATAGCTATGGCTACACCTTC. Translation: CASSLGGNSYGYTF.